These T cell receptor beta chains were read from a single sample in a study of T-cell reconstitution after alpha-beta-depleted transplantation in children. From the PCR reads, TCRdb called clonotypes with MiXCR, one entry per CDR3 protein. The repertoire has hundreds of thousands of distinct CDR3 sequences, under 15% of them found once; the top ten carry about 0.79%. Sequences were derived from PBMCs, sampled before TCRalphabeta/CD19-depleted stem cell transplant. The receptors shown here come from a girl under 10 years old with congenital amegakaryocytic thrombocytopenia, due to receive a stem cell transplant. CDR3s include the opening cysteine and the closing phenylalanine or tryptophan. Fields, in order: J gene, clone size, V gene, D gene, CDR3 DNA, CDR3 protein. D genes are given only for firm matches. Where a row states a size, it is once, few, many or the class of an expanded clone; other rows omit it.

>TRBJ1-2|few|TRBV20-1|NA
TGCAGTGCTAGAGATACCGGCCTCTATGGCTACACCTTC
CSARDTGLYGYTF
>TRBJ2-7|NA|TRBV6-5|NA
TGTGCCAGCAGTCGTTGGGGGTGGGAGCAGTACTTC
CASSRWGWEQYF
>TRBJ2-1|many|TRBV7-8|NA
TGTGCCAGCAGCTCCCATGTTTTTTCCTACAATGAGCAGTTCTTC
CASSSHVFSYNEQFF
>TRBJ2-3|NA|TRBV7-7|NA
TGTGCCAGCAGCTTGGCGAACTCAGACGATACGCAGTATTTT
CASSLANSDDTQYF
>TRBJ2-3|many|TRBV20-1|NA
TGCAGTGCTAGAGATATTTCTGTTCACAGCACAGATACGCAGTATTTT
CSARDISVHSTDTQYF
>TRBJ2-1|many|TRBV5-1|NA
TGCGCCAGCAGAAAAGGGATAAATGAGCAGTTCTTC
CASRKGINEQFF
>TRBJ2-6|many|TRBV28|NA
TGTGCCAGCAGCCGGGACGGTTACTCTGGGGCCAACGTCCTGACTTTC
CASSRDGYSGANVLTF
>TRBJ1-2|NA|TRBV6-2/TRBV6-3|TRBD1
TGTGCCAGCAGTTACCAGACAGGGTATGGCTACACCTTC
CASSYQTGYGYTF
>TRBJ2-7|NA|TRBV3-1|NA
TGTGCCAGCAGCCTAAGCCGGGCCTACGAGCAGTACTTC
CASSLSRAYEQYF
>TRBJ2-3|few|TRBV5-1|NA
TGCGCCAGCAGCTTGCTTGACTCAACGAGAGATACGCAGTATTTT
CASSLLDSTRDTQYF
>TRBJ2-7|few|TRBV27|NA
TGTGCCAGCAGTTTATCACAGCCCAGGTACTACGAGCAGTACTTC
CASSLSQPRYYEQYF
>TRBJ1-1|once|TRBV27|NA
TGTGCCAGCAGTTCAAGGTCGGACACTGAAGCTTTCTTT
CASSSRSDTEAFF
>TRBJ2-7|NA|TRBV20-1|NA
TGCAGTGCTAGGGGGGGTATCTACGAGCAGTACTTC
CSARGGIYEQYF
>TRBJ2-1|few|TRBV5-1|NA
TGCGCCAGCACTCTCGGAGTGGGAGAGTCCTACAATGAGCAGTTCTTC
CASTLGVGESYNEQFF
>TRBJ2-5|many|TRBV7-9|TRBD1
TGTGCCAGCAGCTTGACAGGGCCCCAAGAGACCCAGTACTTC
CASSLTGPQETQYF
>TRBJ2-3|many|TRBV20-1|TRBD2
TGCAGTGCCCGAAAAGCGGGAGGTGAAACAGATACGCAGTATTTT
CSARKAGGETDTQYF
>TRBJ2-2|few|TRBV7-8|NA
TGTGCCAGCAGCCAAACAGGGATTTCGGGAATGGGGGAGCTGTTTTTT
CASSQTGISGMGELFF
>TRBJ1-1|many|TRBV12-3/TRBV12-4|NA
TGTGCCACCGTCCCTCAGAACGAAGCTTTCTTT
CATVPQNEAFF
>TRBJ2-7|many|TRBV25-1|TRBD2
TGTGCCAGCAGCAGCGGGAGTCGGTACGAGCAGTACTTC
CASSSGSRYEQYF
>TRBJ2-2|NA|TRBV29-1|TRBD1
TGCAGCGTTGAAAAAAGGGACAGGAACACCGGGGAGCTGTTTTTT
CSVEKRDRNTGELFF
>TRBJ2-7|many|TRBV5-1|NA
TGCGCCAGCAGCTTGATTATGGGGCTCGACGAGCAGTACTTC
CASSLIMGLDEQYF
>TRBJ1-3|NA|TRBV12-3/TRBV12-4|NA
TGTGCCAGCGGAGCTTCCTCCTCTGGAAACACCATATATTTT
CASGASSSGNTIYF
>TRBJ2-7|many|TRBV2|NA
TGTGCCAGCAGGCTACAGGGTAATATGTACGAGCAGTACTTC
CASRLQGNMYEQYF
>TRBJ2-5|NA|TRBV7-8|TRBD2
TGTGCCAGCAGCATAAGGGGGGGGCTAGCGGGAGCAAAGACCCAGTACTTC
CASSIRGGLAGAKTQYF
>TRBJ2-7|many|TRBV20-1|TRBD2
TGCAGTGCTAGCGTTCCCGGGACTAGCGAGTACGAGCAGTACTTC
CSASVPGTSEYEQYF
>TRBJ2-7|few|TRBV5-1|TRBD1
TGCGCCAGCAGCTTGGGACAGGGGGCGCTTGAGTACTTC
CASSLGQGALEYF
>TRBJ2-3|NA|TRBV5-5|NA
TGTGCCAGCAGCTTGTTGGTGGGGACTTCCCTGGAAGATACGCAGTATTTT
CASSLLVGTSLEDTQYF
>TRBJ2-3|many|TRBV4-2|NA
TGTGCCAGCAGCCAAGTATGGGGACTGGATACGCAGTATTTT
CASSQVWGLDTQYF